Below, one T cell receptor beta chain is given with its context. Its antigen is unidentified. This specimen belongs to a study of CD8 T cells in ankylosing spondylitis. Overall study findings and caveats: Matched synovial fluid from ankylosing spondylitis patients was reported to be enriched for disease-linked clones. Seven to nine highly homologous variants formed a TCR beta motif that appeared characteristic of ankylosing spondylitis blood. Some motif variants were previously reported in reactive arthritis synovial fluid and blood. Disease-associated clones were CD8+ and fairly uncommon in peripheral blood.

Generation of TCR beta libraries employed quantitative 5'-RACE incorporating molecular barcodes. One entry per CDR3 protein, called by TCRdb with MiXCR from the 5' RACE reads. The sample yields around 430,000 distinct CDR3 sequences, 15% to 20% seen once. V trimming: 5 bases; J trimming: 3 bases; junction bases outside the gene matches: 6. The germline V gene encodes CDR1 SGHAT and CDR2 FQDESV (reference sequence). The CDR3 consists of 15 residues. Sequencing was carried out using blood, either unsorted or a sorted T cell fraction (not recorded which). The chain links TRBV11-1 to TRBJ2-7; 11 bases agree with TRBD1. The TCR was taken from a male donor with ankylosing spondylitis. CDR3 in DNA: TGTGCCAGCAGCGCCCACGGGACAGGGGGCTACGAGCAGTACTTC. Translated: CASSAHGTGGYEQYF.